The subject of this entry is one T cell receptor beta chain. Its antigen is still unknown. This entry is derived from a study of T cell responses to AZD1222 COVID-19 vaccine. Across the whole study: Second-dose intervals of approximately 4 or approximately 12 weeks were pooled.

TCRdb's table, derived via immunoSEQ multiplex PCR, lists solely in-frame clones and lacks some. The table has 150,000 to 200,000 clones, almost 95% seen once. Study-wide points: Along spike, vaccine-associated CD4 TCRs were found throughout, with dominance at 160-218 and 743-854. The donors showed a predominance of white British ancestry and of females, with possible underestimation of clonal diversity.

This sequence was found in an adult in good health. The sample was peripheral blood, taken on day 0 of AZD1222 vaccination.

This chain's CDR3 is CASSGPNTEAFF. CDR3 nucleotides: TGCGCCAGCTCCGGTCCGAACACTGAAGCTTTCTTT. The chain is built from TRBV5-1 and TRBJ1-1; D not resolved. Trimming pared 7 bases from V and 1 base from J, leaving 8 bases between. The CDR3 has 12 amino acids. Germline V gene lookup returns CDR1 SGHRS and CDR2 YFSETQ.